This is a list of T cell receptor beta chains from one sample in a study of cytomegalovirus exposure and HLA in healthy donors. Profiled with immunoSEQ multiplex PCR; TCRdb holds only in-frame clones, not every one. The table has around 130,000 clones, about 80% seen once. The sample was PBMCs. The receptor source for this set is a woman younger than 30 in good health and CMV-seronegative. Each CDR3 is given with its conserved first and last residue. Each record gives: D gene, clone size, J gene, CDR3 length, V gene, CDR3 protein, CDR3 DNA. D genes are given only for firm matches. A clone size is listed for some rows: how often the clone was seen (once, few, many), or a class if it is expanded.

TRBD1 - TRBJ1-1 17 TRBV7-9 CASSKDRGRRMNTEAFF TGTGCCAGCAGCAAGGACAGGGGGCGCAGGATGAACACTGAAGCTTTCTTT
- - TRBJ1-1 16 TRBV18 CASSPLPTETNTEAFF TGTGCCAGCTCACCACTTCCGACAGAAACGAACACTGAAGCTTTCTTT
- - TRBJ2-2 15 TRBV6-6 CASSLPAGRTGELFF TGTGCCAGCAGTTTACCAGCGGGTCGGACCGGGGAGCTGTTTTTT
TRBD1 - TRBJ2-4 14 TRBV7-9 CASSLQGGEDSQYF TGTGCCAGCAGCTTACAAGGGGGCGAGGACAGTCAGTACTTC
- - TRBJ2-1 15 TRBV6-5 CASTKRADVYNEQFF TGTGCCAGCACCAAGCGGGCGGATGTATACAATGAGCAGTTCTTC
- - TRBJ1-5 16 TRBV23-1 CASSHPRTDSNQPQHF TGCGCCAGCAGTCACCCCCGGACAGATAGCAATCAGCCCCAGCATTTT
TRBD1 - TRBJ1-6 15 TRBV6-1 CASSKTGQTNSPLHF TGTGCCAGCAGTAAAACGGGACAGACTAATTCACCCCTCCACTTT
- - TRBJ2-3 16 TRBV15 CATSRDLMRGRSTQYF TGTGCCACCAGCAGAGATCTAATGAGAGGGCGGAGTACGCAGTATTTT
- few TRBJ2-1 13 TRBV15 CATSRDNPRWQFF TGTGCCACCAGCAGAGATAACCCCCGGTGGCAGTTCTTC
TRBD1 - TRBJ1-5 14 TRBV6-1 CASSQQGAVQPQHF TGTGCCAGCAGCCAACAGGGGGCAGTTCAGCCCCAGCATTTT
- - TRBJ2-3 14 TRBV19 CASNWGTSTDTQYF TGTGCCAGTAATTGGGGGACTAGCACAGATACGCAGTATTTT
- - TRBJ2-1 11 TRBV2 CASPSGTRGFF TGTGCCAGCCCATCGGGGACTCGTGGGTTCTTC
- - TRBJ2-6 17 TRBV5-6 CASSLFLQGSGANVLTF TGTGCCAGCAGCTTGTTTTTGCAGGGCTCTGGGGCCAACGTCCTGACTTTC
- - TRBJ1-2 13 TRBV7-3 CASSLAGHYGYTF TGTGCCAGCAGCTTGGCGGGACACTATGGCTACACCTTC
- once TRBJ2-7 11 TRBV6-1 CASLGGYEQYF TGTGCCAGTCTGGGCGGGTACGAGCAGTACTTC
TRBD2 - TRBJ2-3 15 TRBV2 CASSLLAGPTDTQYF TGTGCCAGCAGCCTCCTAGCGGGCCCCACAGATACGCAGTATTTT
- - TRBJ2-3 13 TRBV2 CASSRRYTDTQYF TGTGCCAGCAGTCGGAGATACACAGATACGCAGTATTTT
TRBD1 few TRBJ1-2 15 TRBV9 CASSFSTGANYGYTF TGTGCCAGCAGCTTCTCGACAGGGGCGAACTATGGCTACACCTTC
TRBD1 once TRBJ1-1 14 TRBV7-9 CASSWDRGNTEAFF TGTGCCAGCAGCTGGGACAGGGGGAACACTGAAGCTTTCTTT
- - TRBJ2-7 15 TRBV9 CASSVGGDPTYEQYF TGTGCCAGCAGCGTAGGTGGAGACCCTACCTACGAGCAGTACTTC
- - TRBJ2-1 13 TRBV6-5 CASSSLVVHEQFF TGTGCCAGCAGTTCACTCGTGGTTCATGAGCAGTTCTTC
- - TRBJ1-5 14 TRBV27 CASSLRGSGEPQHF TGTGCCAGCAGTTTAAGGGGCTCTGGGGAGCCCCAGCATTTT
TRBD2 few TRBJ2-2 18 TRBV5-1 CASSHRAGTSVITGELFF TGCGCCAGCAGCCACCGGGCCGGGACTAGCGTTATCACCGGGGAGCTGTTTTTT
TRBD1 - TRBJ1-2 14 TRBV6-5 CASGKQGGRAGYTF TGTGCCAGCGGGAAACAGGGGGGGAGAGCTGGCTACACCTTC
TRBD2 - TRBJ2-7 15 TRBV4-2 CASSPLAGEDYEQYF TGTGCCAGCAGCCCACTAGCGGGGGAGGACTACGAGCAGTACTTC
- - TRBJ2-5 15 TRBV9 CASSGQGGMMETQYF TGTGCCAGCAGCGGGCAGGGCGGGATGATGGAGACCCAGTACTTC
- - TRBJ2-3 16 TRBV5-5 CASNPARQLNTDTQYF TGTGCCAGCAACCCGGCCCGACAGCTAAACACAGATACGCAGTATTTT
- - TRBJ1-1 13 TRBV7-9 CASTSQANTEAFF TGTGCCAGCACCTCGCAGGCGAACACTGAAGCTTTCTTT
TRBD1 - TRBJ1-2 15 TRBV5-1 CASSATGERGYGYTF TGCGCCAGCAGCGCAACAGGGGAGAGAGGCTATGGCTACACCTTC
TRBD2 once TRBJ2-7 16 TRBV5-4 CASSPPGLAGVLGQYF TGTGCCAGCAGCCCGCCCGGACTAGCGGGAGTCCTTGGGCAGTACTTC
- - TRBJ2-1 14 TRBV10-3 CATSDTGGLNEQFF TGTGCCACCAGTGATACAGGAGGGCTCAATGAGCAGTTCTTC
TRBD1 once TRBJ1-2 13 TRBV29-1 CSVPRTGIYGYTF TGCAGCGTTCCCCGGACAGGGATCTATGGCTACACCTTC
TRBD1 - TRBJ1-4 14 TRBV18 CASSPRDRDGKLFF TGTGCCAGCTCACCCCGGGACAGGGATGGAAAACTGTTTTTT
- - TRBJ1-1 15 TRBV18 CASSPMWTQNTEAFF TGTGCCAGCTCACCAATGTGGACACAGAACACTGAAGCTTTCTTT
TRBD1 - TRBJ1-1 15 TRBV6-6 CASSRQGEFDTEAFF TGTGCCAGCAGTCGACAGGGGGAATTCGACACTGAAGCTTTCTTT
- - TRBJ1-4 18 TRBV7-6 CASSYRRGPQSGNEKLFF TGTGCCAGCAGCTATCGTCGGGGTCCTCAGTCGGGTAATGAAAAACTGTTTTTT